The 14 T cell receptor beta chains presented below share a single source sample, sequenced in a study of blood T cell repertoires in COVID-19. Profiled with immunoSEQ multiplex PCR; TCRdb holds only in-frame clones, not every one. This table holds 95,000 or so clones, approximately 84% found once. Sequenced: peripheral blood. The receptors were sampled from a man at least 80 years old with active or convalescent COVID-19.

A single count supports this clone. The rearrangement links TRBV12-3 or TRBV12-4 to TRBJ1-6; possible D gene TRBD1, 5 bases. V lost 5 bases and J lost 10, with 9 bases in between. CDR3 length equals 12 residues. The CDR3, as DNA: TGTGCCAGCAGTAGCAGGGAATCACCCCTCCACTTT. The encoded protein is CASSSRESPLHF.

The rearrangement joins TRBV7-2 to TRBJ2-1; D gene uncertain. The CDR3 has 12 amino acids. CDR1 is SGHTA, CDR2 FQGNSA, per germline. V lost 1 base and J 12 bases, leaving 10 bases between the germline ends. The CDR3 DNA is TGTGCCAGCAGCTTAGGCCCCTCTAGGCAGTTCTTC. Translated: CASSLGPSRQFF.

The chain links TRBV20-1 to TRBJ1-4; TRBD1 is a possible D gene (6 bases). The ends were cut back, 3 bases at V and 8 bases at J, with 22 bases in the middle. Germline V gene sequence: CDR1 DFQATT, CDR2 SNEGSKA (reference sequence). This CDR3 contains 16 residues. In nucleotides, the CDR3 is TGCAGTGCTAGTCCATCGATGGGGGGGCGCCGAGAAAAACTGTTTTTT. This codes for CSASPSMGGRREKLFF.

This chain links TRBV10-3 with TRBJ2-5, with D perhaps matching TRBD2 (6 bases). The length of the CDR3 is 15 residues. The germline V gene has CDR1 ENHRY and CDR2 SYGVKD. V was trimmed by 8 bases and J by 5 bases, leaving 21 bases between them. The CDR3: CAIWAGTGSLETQYF. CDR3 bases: TGTGCCATCTGGGCTGGGACTGGATCGTTGGAGACCCAGTACTTC.

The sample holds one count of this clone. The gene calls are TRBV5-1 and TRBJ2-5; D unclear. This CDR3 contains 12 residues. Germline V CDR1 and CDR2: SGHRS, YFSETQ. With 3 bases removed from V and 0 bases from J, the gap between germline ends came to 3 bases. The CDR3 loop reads CASSSYQETQYF. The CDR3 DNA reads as TGCGCCAGCAGCTCGTACCAAGAGACCCAGTACTTC. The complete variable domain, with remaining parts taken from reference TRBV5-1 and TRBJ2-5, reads KAGVTQTPRYLIKTRGQQVTLSCSPISGHRSVSWYQQTPGQGLQFLFEYFSETQRNKGNFPGRFSGRQFSNSRSEMNVSTLELGDSALYLCASSSYQETQYFGPGTRLLVL.

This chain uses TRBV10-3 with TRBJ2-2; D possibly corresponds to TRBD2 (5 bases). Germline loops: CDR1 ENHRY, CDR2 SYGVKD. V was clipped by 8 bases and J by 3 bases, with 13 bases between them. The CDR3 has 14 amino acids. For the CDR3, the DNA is TGTGCCATCGGGAATCCCGGGGACACCGGGGAGCTGTTTTTT. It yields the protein CAIGNPGDTGELFF.

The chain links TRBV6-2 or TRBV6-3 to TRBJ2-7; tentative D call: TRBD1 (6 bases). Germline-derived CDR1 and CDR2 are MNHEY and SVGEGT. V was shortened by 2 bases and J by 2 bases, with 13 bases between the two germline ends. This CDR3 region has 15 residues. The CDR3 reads CASSYRGTSAYEQYF. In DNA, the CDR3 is TGTGCCAGCAGTTACAGGGGGACCTCAGCCTACGAGCAGTACTTC.

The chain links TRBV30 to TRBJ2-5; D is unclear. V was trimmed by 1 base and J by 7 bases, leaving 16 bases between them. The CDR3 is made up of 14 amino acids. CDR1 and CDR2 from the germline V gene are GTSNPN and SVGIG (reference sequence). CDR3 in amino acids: CAWSGPGGFATQYF. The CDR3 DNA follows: TGTGCCTGGAGTGGGCCTGGCGGTTTCGCGACCCAGTACTTC.

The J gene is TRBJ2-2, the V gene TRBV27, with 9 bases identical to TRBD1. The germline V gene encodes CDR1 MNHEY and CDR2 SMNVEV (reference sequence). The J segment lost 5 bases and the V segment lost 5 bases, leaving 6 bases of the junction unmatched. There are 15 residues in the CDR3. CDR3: CASSKVTGGTGELFF. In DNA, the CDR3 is TGTGCCAGCAGTAAAGTGACAGGGGGGACCGGGGAGCTGTTTTTT.

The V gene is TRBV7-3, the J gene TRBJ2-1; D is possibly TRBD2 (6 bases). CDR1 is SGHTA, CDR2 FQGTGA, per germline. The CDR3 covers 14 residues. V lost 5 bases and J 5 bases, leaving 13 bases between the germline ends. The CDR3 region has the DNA TGTGCCAGCAGCCCGGTGGGCGGGGACAATGAGCAGTTCTTC. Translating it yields CASSPVGGDNEQFF.

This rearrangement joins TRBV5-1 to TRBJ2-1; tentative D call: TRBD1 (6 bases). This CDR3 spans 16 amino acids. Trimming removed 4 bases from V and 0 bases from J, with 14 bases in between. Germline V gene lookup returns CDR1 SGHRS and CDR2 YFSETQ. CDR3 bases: TGCGCCAGCAGCCCGTGGACAGCAAGCTCCTACAATGAGCAGTTCTTC. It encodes CASSPWTASSYNEQFF.

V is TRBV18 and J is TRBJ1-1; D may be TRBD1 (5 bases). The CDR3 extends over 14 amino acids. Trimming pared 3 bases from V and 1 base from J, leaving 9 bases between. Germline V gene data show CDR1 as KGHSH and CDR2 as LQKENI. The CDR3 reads CASSPDRKNTEAFF. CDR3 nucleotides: TGTGCCAGCTCACCCGACAGAAAGAACACTGAAGCTTTCTTT.

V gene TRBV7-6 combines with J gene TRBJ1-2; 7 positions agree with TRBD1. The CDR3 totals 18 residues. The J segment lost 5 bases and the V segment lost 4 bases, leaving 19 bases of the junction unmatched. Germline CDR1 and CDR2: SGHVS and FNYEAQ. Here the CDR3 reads CASSSGSWRQGERYGYTF. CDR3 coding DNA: TGTGCCAGCAGCTCCGGATCTTGGCGTCAGGGGGAGAGGTATGGCTACACCTTC.

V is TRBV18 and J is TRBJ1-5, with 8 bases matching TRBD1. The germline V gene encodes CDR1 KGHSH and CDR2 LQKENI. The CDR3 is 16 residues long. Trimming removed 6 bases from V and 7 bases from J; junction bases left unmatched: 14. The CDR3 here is CASSLKQGAGGQPQHF. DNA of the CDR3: TGTGCCAGCTCCCTAAAGCAGGGGGCAGGAGGACAGCCCCAGCATTTT. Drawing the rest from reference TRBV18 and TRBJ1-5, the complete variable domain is NAGVMQNPRHLVRRRGQEARLRCSPMKGHSHVYWYRQLPEEGLKFMVYLQKENIIDESGMPKERFSAEFPKEGPSILRIQQVVRGDSAAYFCASSLKQGAGGQPQHFGDGTRLSIL.